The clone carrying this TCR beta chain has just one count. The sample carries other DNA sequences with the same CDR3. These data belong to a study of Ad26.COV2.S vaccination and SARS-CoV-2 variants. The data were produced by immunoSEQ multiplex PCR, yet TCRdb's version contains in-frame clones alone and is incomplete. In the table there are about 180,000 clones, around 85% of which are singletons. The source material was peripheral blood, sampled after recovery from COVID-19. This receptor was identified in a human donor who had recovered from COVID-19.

In nucleotides, the CDR3 is TGTGCCAGCAGCCAGGGGGGCCAAGAGACCCAGTACTTC. Translated, it gives CASSQGGQETQYF. This rearrangement joins TRBV3-1 (or the pseudogene TRBV3-2) to TRBJ2-5; TRBD2 is a possible D gene (6 bases). There are 13 residues in the CDR3. CDR1 LGHDT and CDR2 YNNKEL come from the germline V gene (reference sequence). Trimming stripped 3 bases from V and 1 base from J, with 6 bases between.